The 28 T cell receptor beta chains in this list originate from one sample, sequenced in a study of regulatory T cells in long-lasting Graves disease. Time point defined: newly diagnosed GD, antithyroid drugs for less than 3 months. Preparation of the TCR library used RNA extracted from PBMCs. Arm-PCR with iRepertoire HTBI primers amplified the CDR3 regions for these TCR beta libraries. TCRdb processed the multiplex PCR reads anew with MiXCR; each CDR3 protein has one entry. The sample shows hundreds of thousands of distinct CDR3 sequences, around 16% of them seen only once. The sample also formed part of further work on T cells in Graves' hyperthyroidism and ophthalmopathy.

The material sequenced was peripheral blood mononuclear cells (PBMCs), taken at new diagnosis, from a patient treated with antithyroid drugs. The receptors derive from a woman aged 40 to 55 with Graves disease.

This clonotype was counted at least ten times. This chain connects TRBV20-1 to TRBJ1-1, with D perhaps TRBD1 (5 bases). CDR3 length equals 14 residues. Trimming cost V 0 bases and J 4 bases, with 12 bases left between them. The germline CDR1 and CDR2 sequences are DFQATT and SNEGSKA (reference sequence). CDR3 amino acids: CSARDTGGGTEAFF. CDR3 sequence (DNA): TGCAGTGCTAGAGACACCGGGGGGGGCACTGAAGCTTTCTTT.

This clonotype was observed at least ten times. The chain employs TRBV7-9 and TRBJ2-3; weak D call: TRBD2 (6 bases). Trimming stripped 11 bases from V and 4 bases from J, with 13 bases between. The CDR3 length is 12 residues. Germline V gene sequence: CDR1 SEHNR, CDR2 FQNEAQ (reference sequence). The CDR3 bases are TGTGCCTTACGAGGGGAGGCAGATACGCAGTATTTT. Protein sequence: CALRGEADTQYF.

On this clonotype: A clone one base away is much larger, so this may be a read error. The chain recombines TRBV29-1 with TRBJ2-7; weak D call: TRBD1 (5 bases). Germline V gene data show CDR1 as SQVTM and CDR2 as ANQGSEA. Trimming removed 6 bases from V and 2 bases from J, with 17 bases in between. CDR3 length: 14 amino acids. The chain's CDR3 is CSVQTVRSPYEQYF. DNA for the CDR3: TGCAGCGTGCAGACAGTTCGGTCACCCTACGAGCAGTACTTC.

Regarding this clonotype: This is likely an artifact of a read error, given a far larger clone one base away. The CDR3 carries no conserved terminal phenylalanine or tryptophan, so it likely arises from a read error. Here the CDR3 reads CASSRTGGAVGYTL. As DNA, the CDR3 is TGTGCCAGCAGCAGGACAGGGGGCGCGGTTGGCTACACCCTC. The rearrangement uses TRBV7-9 and TRBJ1-2, with 11 bases lining up with TRBD1. The length of the CDR3 is 14 residues. The V gene's germline CDR1 is SEHNR and CDR2 FQNEAQ (reference sequence). J lost 7 bases, V lost 5 bases, and 6 bases had no gene match.

This clonotype appeared many times. This chain uses TRBV2 with TRBJ2-3; D is possibly TRBD1 (6 bases). The CDR3 has 15 amino acids. CDR1 is SNHLY, CDR2 FYNNEI, per germline. The V and J ends lost 1 base and 1 base respectively, with 9 bases between them. The CDR3 spells CASSEDRDRTDTQYF. The CDR3 coding sequence is TGTGCCAGCAGTGAAGACAGGGACCGCACAGATACGCAGTATTTT.

This clonotype has ten or more counts. DNA of the CDR3: TGTGCCAGCAGTTTACAAGGAGGGCTGGGTCAGGGAAACACCATATATTTT. This sequence encodes CASSLQGGLGQGNTIYF. The genes are TRBV12-3 or TRBV12-4 and TRBJ1-3; D remains ambiguous. V was cut by 2 bases and J by 4 bases, with 18 bases left in between. CDR3 length equals 17 residues.

This clonotype was observed many times. The chain is built from TRBV10-3 and TRBJ2-1; D is perhaps TRBD1 or TRBD2 (6 bases each). The CDR3 covers 17 residues. Germline loops: CDR1 ENHRY, CDR2 SYGVKD. The V end lost 4 bases, the J end lost 7 bases, and 23 bases lay between the germline ends. CDR3 in amino acids: CAISGPRGQEGLNEQFF. The CDR3 bases are TGTGCCATCAGTGGCCCTCGGGGGCAGGAAGGGCTGAATGAGCAGTTCTTC.

This clonotype was observed many times. The chain has TRBV28 and TRBJ2-3, with 11 bases matching TRBD2. V trimming: 5 bases; J trimming: 6 bases; junction bases outside the gene matches: 10. The CDR3 is 16 amino acids. Germline loops: CDR1 MDHEN, CDR2 SYDVKM. The CDR3 here is CASSENSGRAGDTQYF. CDR3 DNA: TGTGCCAGCAGTGAAAATAGCGGGAGGGCCGGGGATACGCAGTATTTT. Based on the CDR3 plus reference TRBV28 and TRBJ2-3, the full variable domain is DVKVTQSSRYLVKRTGEKVFLECVQDMDHENMFWYRQDPGLGLRLIYFSYDVKMKEKGDIPEGYSVSREKKERFSLILESASTNQTSMYLCASSENSGRAGDTQYFGPGTRLTVL.

This clonotype was seen a handful of times. This chain connects TRBV7-2 to TRBJ2-1; 12 bases match TRBD2. The CDR3 runs 15 residues. The J segment lost 9 bases and the V segment lost 2 bases, leaving 5 bases of the junction unmatched. Looked up from germline, CDR1 is SGHTA and CDR2 is FQGNSA. CDR3 in amino acids: CASSLTSGRPGEQFF. CDR3 in DNA: TGTGCCAGCAGCTTAACTAGCGGGAGGCCCGGTGAGCAGTTCTTC.

This clonotype was counted at least ten times. The chain couples TRBV28 to TRBJ2-5; D is unresolved. The V gene's germline CDR1 is MDHEN and CDR2 SYDVKM. Trimming took 5 bases from V and 2 from J, leaving 6 bases between them. This CDR3 has 12 amino acids. CDR3 region: CASSPGQETQYF. In DNA, the CDR3 is TGTGCCAGCAGTCCCGGACAAGAGACCCAGTACTTC.

The CDR3 reads CAWSDVDTQYF. The DNA for the CDR3 is TGTGCCTGGAGTGACGTCGATACGCAGTATTTT. The gene calls are TRBV30 and TRBJ2-3; no firm D call. This CDR3 contains 11 residues. V was pared by 1 base and J by 6 bases, with 5 bases between. Germline CDR1 GTSNPN, CDR2 SVGIG (reference sequence).

This chain uses TRBV5-6 with TRBJ1-4; tentatively, D is TRBD1 (6 bases). Germline CDR1 SGHDT, CDR2 YYEEEE. The CDR3 has 15 residues. The V end lost 2 bases, the J end lost 5 bases, and 13 bases lay between the germline ends. The CDR3 sequence: CASSFLDSKNEKLFF. The DNA for the CDR3 is TGTGCCAGCAGCTTTTTGGACAGCAAGAATGAAAAACTGTTTTTT.

This clonotype was counted many times. The chain joins TRBV27 to TRBJ2-7; 10 nucleotides line up with TRBD2. The CDR3 totals 14 residues. The trim removed 8 bases at V and 2 bases at J, leaving 6 bases unmatched. Germline CDR1 MNHEY, CDR2 SMNVEV (reference sequence). The CDR3 sequence: CASGVAGGTYEQYF. The CDR3 DNA sequence: TGTGCCAGCGGGGTAGCGGGAGGCACCTACGAGCAGTACTTC.

This clonotype was seen many times. The chain joins TRBV11-2 to TRBJ2-1, with D possibly matching TRBD2 (5 bases). The CDR3 is made up of 16 amino acids. Trimming shortened V by 2 bases and J by 0 bases, and 11 bases separated the two germline ends. Germline V gene data show CDR1 as SGHAT and CDR2 as FQNNGV. The CDR3: CASSLTYRGSYNEQFF. CDR3 nucleotide sequence: TGTGCCAGCAGCTTAACGTACCGGGGCTCCTACAATGAGCAGTTCTTC.

This clonotype was picked up many times. The gene calls are TRBV2 and TRBJ2-7; no definite D call. The germline V gene has CDR1 SNHLY and CDR2 FYNNEI. The CDR3 spans 13 residues. Trimming stripped 7 bases from V and 2 bases from J, with 12 bases between. CDR3 in DNA: TGTGCCAGCATTCACCCGATCACCTACGAGCAGTACTTC. Translated: CASIHPITYEQYF.

This clonotype showed up many times. This chain joins TRBV7-8 and TRBJ2-7, with 9 bases identical to TRBD2. V trimming: 5 bases; J trimming: 7 bases; junction bases outside the gene matches: 18. This CDR3 region has 17 residues. Germline V gene sequence: CDR1 SGHVS, CDR2 FQNEAQ. In nucleotides, the CDR3 is TGTGCCAGCAGCCTCAAGGGGCTAGCGGGAACACGATTTGAGCAGTACTTC. Translated, it gives CASSLKGLAGTRFEQYF.

This clonotype appeared many times. The genes are TRBV6-2 or TRBV6-3 and TRBJ2-4; D unclear. Trimming took off 5 bases at V and 7 bases at J, with 18 bases between the two ends. Germline V gives CDR1 MNHEY, CDR2 SVGEGT. This CDR3 is built from 15 residues. The CDR3 nucleotides read TGTGCCAGCAGTGAAGCCCAGACGCTGGGGAACATTCAGTACTTC. This translates into CASSEAQTLGNIQYF.

This clonotype occurred many times. The chain uses TRBV2 and TRBJ2-7; D not resolved. V gave up 3 bases and J gave up 1 base, with 10 bases separating them. There are 14 residues in the CDR3. The V gene's germline CDR1 is SNHLY and CDR2 FYNNEI. CDR3 loop: CASSEALRSYEQYF. Here the CDR3 DNA reads TGTGCCAGCAGTGAGGCCTTAAGGTCCTACGAGCAGTACTTC.

This chain uses TRBV29-1 with TRBJ2-1, with TRBD1 as a possible D gene (5 bases). V was clipped by 8 bases and J by 7 bases, with 12 bases between them. Germline CDR1 and CDR2: SQVTM and ANQGSEA. There are 11 residues in the CDR3. CDR3 nucleotide sequence: TGCAGCATCTCCAGGGCTAATGAGCAGTTCTTC. It specifies CSISRANEQFF.

Comment on this clonotype: A much larger clone sits a single nucleotide away, making a read error possible. This chain connects TRBV6-1 to TRBJ1-5; 7 positions agree with TRBD1. The CDR3 runs 13 residues. With 6 bases clipped from V and 11 bases from J, the junction kept 10 bases outside the gene matches. The germline CDR1 and CDR2 sequences are MNHNS and SASEGT. For the CDR3, the DNA is TGTGCCAGCAGCCGGGACAGCGGACAGTCCCAGCATTTT. This gives the protein CASSRDSGQSQHF.

Many counts were recorded for this clonotype. This rearrangement joins TRBV11-2 to TRBJ2-7, with D possibly being TRBD2 (6 bases). V was trimmed by 7 bases and J by 3 bases, leaving 13 bases between them. Germline CDR1 is SGHAT and CDR2 is FQNNGV. There are 13 residues in the CDR3. Written as DNA, the CDR3 is TGTGCCAGCACCCCGGCGCGGGGCTACGAGCAGTACTTC. Protein sequence: CASTPARGYEQYF. Filled out from reference TRBV11-2 and TRBJ2-7, the complete variable domain reads EAGVAQSPRYKIIEKRQSVAFWCNPISGHATLYWYQQILGQGPKLLIQFQNNGVVDDSQLPKDRFSAERLKGVDSTLKIQPAKLEDSAVYLCASTPARGYEQYFGPGTRLTVT.

This clonotype was recorded a few times. This may arise from a read error, as a much more abundant clone is one base away. This chain links TRBV12-3 or TRBV12-4 with TRBJ2-2, with D perhaps assigned TRBD1 or TRBD2 (5 bases each). The CDR3 is 14 amino acids. The V end lost 5 bases, the J end lost 9 bases, and 16 bases lay between the germline ends. CDR3 in DNA: TGTGCCAGCAGTCTCGACAAAGGGACCCGGGAGCTGTTTTTT. Translation gives CASSLDKGTRELFF.

For this clonotype: A much more abundant neighbour one base away suggests this may be a read error. The chain recombines TRBV30 with TRBJ2-6; the D gene is possibly TRBD1 (5 bases). The CDR3 is 13 amino acids. From germline, CDR1 is GTSNPN and CDR2 SVGIG (reference sequence). CDR3 sequence (DNA): TGTGCCTGGGCACTTTCTGGGGCCAGCGTCCTGACTTTC. Its translation: CAWALSGASVLTF.

The chain has TRBV11-2 and TRBJ2-5, with D possibly matching TRBD2 (6 bases). The CDR3 totals 14 residues. From germline, CDR1 is SGHAT and CDR2 FQNNGV. The V end lost 4 bases, the J end lost 7 bases, and 16 bases lay between the germline ends. The CDR3 region is CASSWDSSAGTQYF. CDR3 sequence (DNA): TGTGCCAGCAGCTGGGACTCATCCGCAGGGACCCAGTACTTC.

The chain recombines TRBV5-4 with TRBJ2-1; possible D gene TRBD2, 6 bases. Germline lookup yields CDR1 SGHNT and CDR2 YYREEE (reference sequence). This CDR3 is built from 16 residues. V shed 4 bases and J shed 5 bases, with 19 bases lying between them. As DNA, the CDR3 is TGTGCCAGCAGCGGGTACGGCGGGACCATCGACAATGAGCAGTTCTTC. Translating gives CASSGYGGTIDNEQFF.

The genes are TRBV6-2 or TRBV6-3 and TRBJ2-3; the match to TRBD2 covers 8 bases. CDR3 length: 17 amino acids. The ends lost 0 bases at V and 2 bases at J; junction bases unmatched: 7. Germline V lookup: CDR1 MNHEY, CDR2 SVGEGT. The CDR3 reads CASSYSNLAGTTDTQYF. CDR3 DNA: TGTGCCAGCAGTTACTCGAATTTAGCGGGGACCACAGATACGCAGTATTTT.

This clonotype was counted at least ten times. The chain uses TRBV6-5 and TRBJ2-3; D is unresolved. The CDR3 runs to 14 residues. Trimming left V 2 bases short and J 3 bases short, with 9 bases between. The germline V gene encodes CDR1 MNHEY and CDR2 SVGAGI. CDR3 in DNA: TGTGCCAGCAGTTACCGCGGTAATACAGATACGCAGTATTTT. Residues: CASSYRGNTDTQYF.

Regarding this clonotype: A junction boundary mismatches the germline segment, possibly from a read error. This sequence joins TRBV3-1 and TRBJ1-6; TRBD1 is a possible D gene (6 bases). Germline loops: CDR1 LGHDT, CDR2 YNNKEL (reference sequence). The CDR3 sequence is 14 residues long. CDR3 DNA sequence: TGTGCCAGCAGCCAGGACAGCTTTAATCCACCCCTCCACTTT. Translated: CASSQDSFNPPLHF.